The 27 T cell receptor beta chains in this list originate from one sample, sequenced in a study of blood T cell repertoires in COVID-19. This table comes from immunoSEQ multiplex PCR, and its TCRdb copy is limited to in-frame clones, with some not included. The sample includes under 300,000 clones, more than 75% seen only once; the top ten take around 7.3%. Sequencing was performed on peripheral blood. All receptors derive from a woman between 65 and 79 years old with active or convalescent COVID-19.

This CDR3 reads CASNPRGFTTGELFF. CDR3 nucleotides: TGTGCCAGCAACCCCCGGGGGTTCACCACCGGGGAGCTGTTTTTT. V usage is TRBV6-2 or TRBV6-3 and J usage is TRBJ2-2, with D possibly TRBD2 on 6 matching bases. The CDR3 extends over 15 amino acids. Germline CDR1 is MNHEY and CDR2 is SVGEGT. With 7 bases removed from V and 4 bases from J, the gap between germline ends came to 16 bases.

CDR3 sequence reads: CASSSTPIEAFF. The CDR3 DNA is TGTGCCAGCAGTTCCACTCCCATCGAAGCTTTCTTT. The chain joins TRBV6-2 or TRBV6-3 to TRBJ1-1, with D uncertain. V was trimmed by 4 bases and J by 8 bases, leaving 11 bases between them. This CDR3 spans 12 amino acids. The germline V gene has CDR1 MNHEY and CDR2 SVGEGT.

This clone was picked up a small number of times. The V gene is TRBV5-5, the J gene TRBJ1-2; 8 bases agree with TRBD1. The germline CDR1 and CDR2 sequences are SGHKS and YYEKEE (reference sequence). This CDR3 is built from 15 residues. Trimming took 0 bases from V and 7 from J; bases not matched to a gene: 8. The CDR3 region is CASSLGHRGVGGYTF. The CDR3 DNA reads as TGTGCCAGCAGCTTGGGGCACAGGGGGGTCGGTGGCTACACCTTC.

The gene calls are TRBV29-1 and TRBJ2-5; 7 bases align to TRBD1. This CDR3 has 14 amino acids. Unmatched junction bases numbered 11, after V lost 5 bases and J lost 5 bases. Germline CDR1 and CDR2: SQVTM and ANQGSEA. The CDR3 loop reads CSVPLWEGGETQYF. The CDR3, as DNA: TGCAGCGTTCCCCTTTGGGAAGGGGGCGAGACCCAGTACTTC.

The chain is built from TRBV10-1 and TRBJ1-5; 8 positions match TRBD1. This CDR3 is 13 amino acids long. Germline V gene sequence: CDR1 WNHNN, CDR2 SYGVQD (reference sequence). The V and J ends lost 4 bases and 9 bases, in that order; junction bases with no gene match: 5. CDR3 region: CASSGTGQGPQHF. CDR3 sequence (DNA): TGCGCCAGCAGTGGGACAGGGCAAGGGCCCCAGCATTTT.

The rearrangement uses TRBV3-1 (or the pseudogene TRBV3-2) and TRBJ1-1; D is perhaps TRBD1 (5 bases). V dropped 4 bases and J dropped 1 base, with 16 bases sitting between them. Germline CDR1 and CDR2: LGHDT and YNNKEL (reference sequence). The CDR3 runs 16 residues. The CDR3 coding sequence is TGTGCCAGCAGCCTTCGAACAGGTTCCGGGAACACTGAAGCTTTCTTT. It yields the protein CASSLRTGSGNTEAFF.

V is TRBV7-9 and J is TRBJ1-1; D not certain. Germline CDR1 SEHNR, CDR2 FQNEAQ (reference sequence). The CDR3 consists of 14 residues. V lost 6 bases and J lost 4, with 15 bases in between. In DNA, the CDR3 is TGTGCCAGCAGGGGAGGAGGGTGGATCACTGAAGCTTTCTTT. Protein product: CASRGGGWITEAFF.

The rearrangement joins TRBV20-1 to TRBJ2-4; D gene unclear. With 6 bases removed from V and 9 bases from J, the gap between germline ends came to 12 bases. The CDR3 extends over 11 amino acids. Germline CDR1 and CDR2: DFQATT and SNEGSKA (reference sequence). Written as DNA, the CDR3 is TGCAGTGCCCTTGGTGTGGCCATTCAGTACTTC. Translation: CSALGVAIQYF.

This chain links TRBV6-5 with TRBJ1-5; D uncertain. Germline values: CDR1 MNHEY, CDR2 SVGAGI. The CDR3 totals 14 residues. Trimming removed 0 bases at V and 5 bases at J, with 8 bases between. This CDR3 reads CASSYSVSDQPQHF. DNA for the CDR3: TGTGCCAGCAGTTACTCGGTTTCGGATCAGCCCCAGCATTTT.

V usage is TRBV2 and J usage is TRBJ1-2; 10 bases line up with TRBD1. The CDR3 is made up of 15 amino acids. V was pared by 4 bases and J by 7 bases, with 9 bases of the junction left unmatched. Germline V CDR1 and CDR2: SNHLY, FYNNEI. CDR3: CASSATGTGAGGYTF. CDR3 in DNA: TGTGCCAGCAGTGCAACCGGGACAGGGGCTGGTGGCTACACCTTC. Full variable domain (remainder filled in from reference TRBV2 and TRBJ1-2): EPEVTQTPSHQVTQMGQEVILRCVPISNHLYFYWYRQILGQKVEFLVSFYNNEISEKSEIFDDQFSVERPDGSNFTLKIRSTKLEDSAMYFCASSATGTGAGGYTFGSGTRLTVV.

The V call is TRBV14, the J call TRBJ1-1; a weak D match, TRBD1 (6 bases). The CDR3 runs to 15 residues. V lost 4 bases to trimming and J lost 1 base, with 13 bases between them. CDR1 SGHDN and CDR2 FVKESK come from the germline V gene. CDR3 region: CASSPRQETNTEAFF. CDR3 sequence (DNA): TGTGCCAGCAGCCCCCGACAGGAGACGAACACTGAAGCTTTCTTT.

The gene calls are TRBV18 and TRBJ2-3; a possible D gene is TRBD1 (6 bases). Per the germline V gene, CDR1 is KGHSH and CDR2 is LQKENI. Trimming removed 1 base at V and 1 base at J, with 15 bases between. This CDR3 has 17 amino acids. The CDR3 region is CASSPLPGTTRTDTQYF. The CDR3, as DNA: TGTGCCAGCTCACCACTCCCCGGGACAACTCGCACAGATACGCAGTATTTT.

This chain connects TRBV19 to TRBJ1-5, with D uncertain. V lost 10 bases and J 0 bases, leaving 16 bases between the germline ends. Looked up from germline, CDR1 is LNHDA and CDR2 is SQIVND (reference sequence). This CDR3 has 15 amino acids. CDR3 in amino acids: CATSILRGSNQPQHF. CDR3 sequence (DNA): TGTGCCACTTCCATCCTCCGGGGTAGCAATCAGCCCCAGCATTTT.

CDR3 residues: CAISEWDRGTLAKNIQYF. The CDR3 nucleotides are TGTGCCATCAGTGAGTGGGACAGGGGTACTCTAGCCAAAAACATTCAGTACTTC. The rearrangement joins TRBV10-3 to TRBJ2-4, with 10 bases aligning to TRBD1. Germline trimming cut 1 base from V and 0 bases from J; bases unmatched to any gene: 6. This CDR3 contains 18 residues. Per the germline V gene, CDR1 is ENHRY and CDR2 is SYGVKD.

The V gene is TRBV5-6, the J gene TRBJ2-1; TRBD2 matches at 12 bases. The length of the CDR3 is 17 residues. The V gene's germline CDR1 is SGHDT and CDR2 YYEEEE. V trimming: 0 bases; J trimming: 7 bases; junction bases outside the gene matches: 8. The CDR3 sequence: CASSLDPSGGADNEQFF. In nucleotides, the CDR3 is TGTGCCAGCAGCTTGGACCCTAGCGGGGGGGCCGATAATGAGCAGTTCTTC.

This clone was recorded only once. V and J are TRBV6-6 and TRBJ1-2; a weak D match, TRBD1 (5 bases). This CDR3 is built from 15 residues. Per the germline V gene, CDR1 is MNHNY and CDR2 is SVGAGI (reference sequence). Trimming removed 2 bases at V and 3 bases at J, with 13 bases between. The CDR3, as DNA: TGTGCCAGCAGTTACCCGACCGGGGGAGACTATGGCTACACCTTC. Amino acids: CASSYPTGGDYGYTF.

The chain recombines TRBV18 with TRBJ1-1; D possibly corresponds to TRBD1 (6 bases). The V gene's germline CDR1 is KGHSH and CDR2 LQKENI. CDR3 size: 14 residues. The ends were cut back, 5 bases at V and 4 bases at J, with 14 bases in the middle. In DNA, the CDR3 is TGTGCCAGCTCATCAGCAGACAGGCTCACTGAAGCTTTCTTT. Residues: CASSSADRLTEAFF.

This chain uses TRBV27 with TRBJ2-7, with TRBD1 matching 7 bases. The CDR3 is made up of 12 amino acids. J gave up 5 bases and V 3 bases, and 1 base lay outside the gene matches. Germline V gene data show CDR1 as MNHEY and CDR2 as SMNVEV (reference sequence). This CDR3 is CASSFRGNEQYF. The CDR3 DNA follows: TGTGCCAGCAGTTTCAGGGGGAACGAGCAGTACTTC.

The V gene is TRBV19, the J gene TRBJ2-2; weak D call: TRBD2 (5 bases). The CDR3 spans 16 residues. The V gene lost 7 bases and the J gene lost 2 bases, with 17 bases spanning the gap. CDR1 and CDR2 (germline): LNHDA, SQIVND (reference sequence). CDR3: CASINTPGTNTGELFF. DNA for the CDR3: TGTGCCAGTATCAACACCCCGGGAACTAACACCGGGGAGCTGTTTTTT. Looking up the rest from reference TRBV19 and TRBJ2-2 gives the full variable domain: DGGITQSPKYLFRKEGQNVTLSCEQNLNHDAMYWYRQDPGQGLRLIYYSQIVNDFQKGDIAEGYSVSREKKESFPLTVTSAQKNPTAFYLCASINTPGTNTGELFFGEGSRLTVL.

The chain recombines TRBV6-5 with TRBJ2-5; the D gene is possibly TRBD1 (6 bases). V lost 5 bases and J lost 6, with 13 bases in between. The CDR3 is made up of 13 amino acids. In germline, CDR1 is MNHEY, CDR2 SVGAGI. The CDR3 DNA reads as TGTGCCAGCAGTACACAGGGTGGAAAGACCCAGTACTTC. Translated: CASSTQGGKTQYF.

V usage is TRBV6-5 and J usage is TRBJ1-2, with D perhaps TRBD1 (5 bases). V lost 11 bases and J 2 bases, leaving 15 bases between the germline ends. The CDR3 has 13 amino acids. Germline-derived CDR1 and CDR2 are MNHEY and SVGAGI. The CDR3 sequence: CALQGSLNYGYTF. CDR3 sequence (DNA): TGTGCCCTCCAGGGCAGCTTGAACTATGGCTACACCTTC.

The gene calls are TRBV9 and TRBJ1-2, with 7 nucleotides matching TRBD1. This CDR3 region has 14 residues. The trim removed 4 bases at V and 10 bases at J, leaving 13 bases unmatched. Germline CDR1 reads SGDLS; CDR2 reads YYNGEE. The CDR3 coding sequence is TGTGCCAGCAGCACCCAGGGGACAGCAAAGAACTACACCTTC. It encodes CASSTQGTAKNYTF.

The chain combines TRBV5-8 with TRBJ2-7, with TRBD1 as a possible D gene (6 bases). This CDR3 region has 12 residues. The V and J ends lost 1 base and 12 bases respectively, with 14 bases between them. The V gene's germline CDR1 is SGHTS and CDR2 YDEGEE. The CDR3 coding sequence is TGTGCCAGCAGCTTGTCAGGGGACATGGGGTACTTC. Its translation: CASSLSGDMGYF.

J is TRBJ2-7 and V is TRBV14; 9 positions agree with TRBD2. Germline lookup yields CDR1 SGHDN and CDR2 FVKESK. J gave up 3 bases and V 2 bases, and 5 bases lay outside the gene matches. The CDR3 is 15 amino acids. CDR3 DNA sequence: TGTGCCAGCAGCCAACCGGGGACTAGCCGCTACGAGCAGTACTTC. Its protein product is CASSQPGTSRYEQYF.

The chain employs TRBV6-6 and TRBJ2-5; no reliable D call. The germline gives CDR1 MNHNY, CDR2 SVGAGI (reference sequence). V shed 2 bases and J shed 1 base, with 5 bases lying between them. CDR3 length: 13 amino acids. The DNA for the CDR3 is TGTGCCAGCAGTTACGGCGGCCAAGAGACCCAGTACTTC. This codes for CASSYGGQETQYF.

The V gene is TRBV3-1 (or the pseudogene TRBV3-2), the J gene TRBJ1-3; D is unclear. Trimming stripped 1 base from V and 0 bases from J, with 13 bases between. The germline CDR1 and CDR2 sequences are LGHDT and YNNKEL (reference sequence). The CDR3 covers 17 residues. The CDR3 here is CASSQGLVRFSGNTIYF. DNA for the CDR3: TGTGCCAGCAGCCAAGGGCTGGTCCGCTTCTCTGGAAACACCATATATTTT.

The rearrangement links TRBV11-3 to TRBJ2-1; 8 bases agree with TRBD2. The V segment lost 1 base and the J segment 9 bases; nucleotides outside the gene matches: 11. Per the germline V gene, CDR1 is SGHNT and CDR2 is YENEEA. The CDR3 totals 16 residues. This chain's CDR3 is CASSLVLAGTSSEQFF. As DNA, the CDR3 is TGTGCCAGCAGCTTAGTGTTAGCGGGGACCTCCAGTGAGCAGTTCTTC.